Described below is a single TCR beta chain sequence and its context. Here immunoSEQ multiplex PCR was the method, and the copy in TCRdb shows in-frame clones only, minus some. Of 130,000 or so clones in the sample, 85% to 90% were seen once. The data derive from a study of T cell responses to AZD1222 COVID-19 vaccine. The CDR3 runs to 13 residues. The V and J ends lost 1 base and 3 bases respectively, with 6 bases between them. The germline V gene encodes CDR1 KGHSH and CDR2 LQKENI. This chain uses TRBV18 with TRBJ1-1; no definite D call. This receptor was taken from an adult in good health. The sample was peripheral blood, taken on day 0 of AZD1222 vaccination. CDR3 sequence (DNA): TGTGCCAGCTCACCACTATTGGACACTGAAGCTTTCTTT. Residues: CASSPLLDTEAFF.